This T cell receptor (beta chain) is from a study of OX40 agonist ivuxolimab in advanced cancers. Some clones are missing from TCRdb's copy, which holds only in-frame ones; the method was immunoSEQ multiplex PCR. Of some 74,000 clones listed, 91% were seen once; the top ten hold roughly 6.9%. Blood sampling took place at baseline, cycle 4 day 1, and cycle 7 day 1. This CDR3 comprises 13 residues. The germline V gene encodes CDR1 MRHNA and CDR2 SNTAGT. Trimming shortened V by 3 bases and J by 4 bases, and 7 bases separated the two germline ends. The starting material was CD4+ or CD8+ T cells sorted from blood, obtained in a trial of the OX40 agonist ivuxolimab. The chain has TRBV6-4 and TRBJ1-5; D is undetermined. The clonotype comes from an adult with an advanced solid tumor such as melanoma, head and neck, liver or kidney cancer. CDR3 sequence: CASSDNGNQPQHF. DNA of the CDR3: TGTGCCAGCAGTGATAATGGGAATCAGCCCCAGCATTTT.